This T cell receptor (beta chain) comes out of a study of TIL therapy for anti-PD-1-resistant metastatic lung cancer. On the study more broadly: Tumor harvest preceded PD-1/PD-L1 blockade, followed by nivolumab treatment.

Stated time point: pre-treatment sample, taken before nivolumab and TIL therapy. The libraries were made with immunoSEQ v3. Sequencing depth was some 2 million read pairs for survey level, about 5-6.5 million for deep. Assay used: immunoSEQ multiplex PCR; TCRdb lists only in-frame clones, some missing. This table holds nearly 60,000 clones, more than 60% found once. Germline V gene sequence: CDR1 SGHDN, CDR2 FVKESK. This CDR3 spans 13 amino acids. Trimming took off 1 base at V and 8 bases at J, with 8 bases between the two ends. The receptor comes from a person between 30 and 79 years old with non-small cell lung cancer. The sample here was blood, taken at baseline. The genes are TRBV14 and TRBJ2-2; D call uncertain. The CDR3 loop is CASSQALFGELFF. Written as DNA, the CDR3 is TGTGCCAGCAGCCAAGCGCTGTTTGGGGAGCTGTTTTTT.